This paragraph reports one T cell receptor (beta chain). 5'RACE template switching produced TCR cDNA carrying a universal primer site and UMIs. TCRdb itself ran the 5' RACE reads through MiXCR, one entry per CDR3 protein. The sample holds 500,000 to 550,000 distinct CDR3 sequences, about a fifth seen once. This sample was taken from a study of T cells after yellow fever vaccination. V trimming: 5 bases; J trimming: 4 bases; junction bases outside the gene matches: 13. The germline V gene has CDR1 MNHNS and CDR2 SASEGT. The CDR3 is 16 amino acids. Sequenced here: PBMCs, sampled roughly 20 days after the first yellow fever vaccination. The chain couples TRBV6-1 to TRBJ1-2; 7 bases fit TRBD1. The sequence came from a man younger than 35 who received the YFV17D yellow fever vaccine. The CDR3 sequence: CASSRTGTETLYGYTF. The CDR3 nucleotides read TGTGCCAGCAGTCGAACCGGGACAGAAACCCTCTATGGCTACACCTTC.